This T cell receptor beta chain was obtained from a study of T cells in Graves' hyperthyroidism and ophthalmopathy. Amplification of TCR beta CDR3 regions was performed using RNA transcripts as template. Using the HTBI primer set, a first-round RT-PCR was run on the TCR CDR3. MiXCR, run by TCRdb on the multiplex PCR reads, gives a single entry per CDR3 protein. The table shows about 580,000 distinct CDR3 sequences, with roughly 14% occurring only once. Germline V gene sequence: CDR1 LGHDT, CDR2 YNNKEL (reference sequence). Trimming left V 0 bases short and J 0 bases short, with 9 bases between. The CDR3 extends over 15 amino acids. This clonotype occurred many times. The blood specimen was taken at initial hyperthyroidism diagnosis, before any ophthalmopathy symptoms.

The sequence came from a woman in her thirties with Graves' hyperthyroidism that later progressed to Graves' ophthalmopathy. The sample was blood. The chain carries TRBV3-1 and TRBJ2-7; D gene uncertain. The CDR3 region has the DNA TGTGCCAGCAGCCAAGAGGCCGCCAACTCCTACGAGCAGTACTTC. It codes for CASSQEAANSYEQYF.